Here is one T cell receptor beta chain with its context. Its antigen is not known. PCR amplification relied on 60 Vbeta primers (plus 13 Jbeta primers). Sequenced by immunoSEQ multiplex PCR; TCRdb stores in-frame clones only, minus some. This sample's clone table lists 45,000 to 55,000 clones. This specimen belongs to a study of cytomegalovirus exposure and HLA in healthy donors. There are 15 residues in the CDR3. CDR1 is LNHDA, CDR2 SQIVND, per germline (reference sequence). The V gene end was trimmed by 1 base and the J gene end by 8 bases; junction bases not matched to a gene: 4. The study's findings and limits: Within an earlier analysis, most TCR beta V segments proved productive either about 90% or about 30% of the time.

The chain has TRBV19 and TRBJ2-1; 11 nucleotides align to TRBD2. The clonotype originates from a woman in her 50s in good health and CMV-seropositive. Sequencing input: PBMCs. In nucleotides, the CDR3 is TGTGCCAGTAGTATAGTCACTAGCGGGAGTGATGAGCAGTTCTTC. This gives the protein CASSIVTSGSDEQFF.